These T cell receptor beta chains were read from a single sample in a study of blood T cell repertoires in COVID-19. Only in-frame clones appear in the TCRdb table, and some are missing; sequencing was by immunoSEQ multiplex PCR. The data contain 120,000 or so clones, 65% to 90% of them seen just once; the ten biggest clones take up 27%. Sequencing input: peripheral blood. All receptors derive from a woman of 80 years or more with acute or convalescent COVID-19. The CDR3 runs from the conserved cysteine through the conserved F or W. The order of the fields is clone size, V gene, J gene, D gene, CDR3 protein, CDR3 DNA. A D gene is named only where the DNA matches it firmly. A clone size is listed for some rows: how often the clone was seen (once, few, many), or a class if it is expanded.

.	TRBV5-1	TRBJ2-5	TRBD1	CASSLKVRDRSTETQYF	TGCGCCAGCAGCTTGAAGGTACGGGACAGGTCAACCGAGACCCAGTACTTC
.	TRBV2	TRBJ1-2	.	CARMTGGHGYTF	TGTGCCAGGATGACAGGTGGACATGGCTACACCTTC
.	TRBV3-1/TRBV3-2	TRBJ1-1	.	CASSLGYTEAFF	TGTGCCAGCAGCCTCGGGTACACTGAAGCTTTCTTT
.	TRBV5-6	TRBJ2-7	.	CASSLLIGGLDSYEQYF	TGTGCCAGCAGCTTGCTGATTGGGGGCCTTGACTCCTACGAGCAGTACTTC
.	TRBV11-1	TRBJ2-2	.	CASSRHRETGELFF	TGTGCCAGCAGCAGACACAGGGAAACCGGGGAGCTGTTTTTT
.	TRBV4-3	TRBJ2-7	TRBD2	CASSQENSGGTGYEQYF	TGCGCCAGCAGCCAAGAAAATAGCGGGGGGACAGGCTACGAGCAGTACTTC
.	TRBV12-3/TRBV12-4	TRBJ1-2	.	CASSLGGSGGYTF	TGTGCCAGCTCGCTGGGGGGGTCTGGTGGCTACACCTTC
.	TRBV7-9	TRBJ1-2	TRBD1	CASSIPTGDLGYTF	TGTGCCAGCAGCATACCTACAGGGGACCTTGGCTACACCTTC
.	TRBV3-1/TRBV3-2	TRBJ1-2	.	CASSQTALYGYTF	TGTGCCAGCAGCCAAACAGCACTCTATGGCTACACCTTC
.	TRBV11-2	TRBJ2-1	TRBD1	CASSLAGTGLLEQFF	TGTGCCAGCAGCTTAGCCGGGACAGGGTTACTTGAGCAGTTCTTC
.	TRBV5-1	TRBJ1-2	.	CASSLNPDSNYGYTF	TGCGCCAGCAGCTTGAATCCAGACAGTAACTATGGCTACACCTTC
.	TRBV2	TRBJ2-7	.	CASSTRGGVSYEQYF	TGTGCCAGCAGTACTAGAGGGGGGGTCTCCTACGAGCAGTACTTC
few	TRBV6-5	TRBJ2-2	TRBD2	CASGSGLVAGELFF	TGTGCCAGCGGCTCGGGACTAGTCGCCGGGGAGCTGTTTTTT
.	TRBV28	TRBJ2-5	TRBD2	CATGLAQETQYF	TGTGCCACGGGACTAGCACAAGAGACCCAGTACTTC
.	TRBV6-4	TRBJ2-7	.	CASSDSQPHEQYF	TGTGCCAGCAGTGACTCACAGCCCCACGAGCAGTACTTC
.	TRBV10-3	TRBJ1-2	.	CASGGQGLINYGYTF	TGTGCCAGCGGGGGGCAGGGGCTAATTAACTATGGCTACACCTTC
once	TRBV5-1	TRBJ1-2	.	CASSLASNGGGYTF	TGCGCCAGCAGCTTGGCCTCAAACGGGGGTGGCTACACCTTC
.	TRBV5-1	TRBJ2-1	TRBD1	CASSLETGVGYNEQFF	TGCGCCAGCAGCTTGGAAACAGGGGTGGGGTACAATGAGCAGTTCTTC
once	TRBV10-3	TRBJ2-1	TRBD1	CAISDPGQDREQFF	TGTGCCATCAGTGACCCGGGACAGGATCGTGAGCAGTTCTTC
.	TRBV6-4	TRBJ1-2	TRBD1	CASSAGRTGAGYTF	TGTGCCAGCAGTGCAGGAAGGACAGGGGCTGGCTACACCTTC
.	TRBV4-3	TRBJ1-6	.	CASSQGVTANSPLHF	TGCGCCAGCAGCCAAGGCGTGACAGCGAATTCACCCCTCCACTTT
few	TRBV6-6	TRBJ1-6	.	CASSWSNSPLHF	TGTGCCAGCAGTTGGAGCAATTCACCCCTCCACTTT
.	TRBV4-3	TRBJ1-6	.	CASREDNSPLHF	TGCGCCAGCAGGGAGGATAATTCACCCCTCCACTTT
.	TRBV5-1	TRBJ2-1	.	CASSSEGAGRNEQFF	TGCGCCAGCAGCAGTGAAGGGGCAGGGAGGAATGAGCAGTTCTTC
.	TRBV2	TRBJ1-1	TRBD1	CAPRGRMNTEAFF	TGTGCCCCCAGGGGGCGGATGAACACTGAAGCTTTCTTT
.	TRBV4-1	TRBJ1-2	.	CASSQVHVGIIYGYTF	TGCGCCAGCAGCCAAGTCCACGTGGGCATTATCTATGGCTACACCTTC
.	TRBV6-6	TRBJ1-2	.	CASSYSQGYGYTF	TGTGCCAGCAGTTACAGTCAGGGCTATGGCTACACCTTC
once	TRBV7-8	TRBJ1-3	.	CASSFSPLGDGNTIYF	TGTGCCAGCAGCTTCTCCCCCTTGGGAGATGGAAACACCATATATTTT
.	TRBV3-1/TRBV3-2	TRBJ1-3	.	CASSLSGNTIYF	TGTGCCAGCAGCCTCTCAGGGAACACCATATATTTT
.	TRBV24-1	TRBJ2-5	.	CATSDPAGRWETQYF	TGTGCCACCAGTGACCCTGCAGGGAGGTGGGAGACCCAGTACTTC
.	TRBV7-9	TRBJ2-5	TRBD1	CASSLYRGLFQETQYF	TGTGCCAGCAGCTTATACAGGGGGCTTTTTCAAGAGACCCAGTACTTC
.	TRBV6-2/TRBV6-3	TRBJ1-1	.	CASSYGGDTEAFF	TGTGCCAGCAGTTATGGGGGGGATACTGAAGCTTTCTTT
.	TRBV5-1	TRBJ2-7	TRBD1	CASSSQTGGQDEQYF	TGCGCCAGCAGCAGTCAGACAGGGGGCCAGGACGAGCAGTACTTC
.	TRBV11-2	TRBJ2-1	TRBD1	CASSLTGVYNEQFF	TGTGCCAGCAGCTTAACAGGGGTATACAATGAGCAGTTCTTC
.	TRBV6-2/TRBV6-3	TRBJ2-1	TRBD1	CASSIRDRAYNEQFF	TGTGCCAGCAGTATCCGGGACAGAGCGTACAATGAGCAGTTCTTC